This entry lists 9 T cell receptor beta chains sequenced from one sample in a study of human T cells and chemical hapten exposure. Time point noted: pre-sensitization, week 0. Noted treatment: therapeutic diphenylcyclopropenone sensitization with weekly scalp DPC. MiXCR, applied by TCRdb to the RACE reads, yields one record per CDR3 protein. The table has approximately 370,000 distinct CDR3 sequences, around 5.5% seen once. The sample consisted of whole blood, taken in connection with sensitization to the hapten diphenylcyclopropenone (DPC). Every receptor here comes from a woman aged 18-30 years with alopecia areata. Some clones in this sample may be carry-over from other donors' samples.

The table lists this clonotype with a few counts. The V and J genes are TRBV6-1 and TRBJ2-2; 8 bases agree with TRBD2. Germline V gives CDR1 MNHNS, CDR2 SASEGT. The V segment lost 8 bases and the J segment 1 base; nucleotides outside the gene matches: 12. The CDR3 runs 17 residues. In DNA, the CDR3 is TGTGCCAGCCGCTTAAGGCGGGGGGCAATGAACACCGGGGAGCTGTTTTTT. Its protein is CASRLRRGAMNTGELFF.

This clonotype was counted only a few times. This sequence joins TRBV10-2 and TRBJ2-1, with 11 bases that match TRBD2. The CDR3 is 18 residues long. Germline V lookup: CDR1 WSHSY, CDR2 SAAADI. The V and J ends lost 0 bases and 5 bases, in that order; junction bases with no gene match: 9. The CDR3, as DNA: TGCGCCAGCAGTGAGTCATATAGCGGGGGGGCCCCCCACAATGAGCAGTTCTTC. Its protein product is CASSESYSGGAPHNEQFF.

V gene TRBV20-1 combines with J gene TRBJ1-1; D is uncertain. Germline V gene sequence: CDR1 DFQATT, CDR2 SNEGSKA (reference sequence). The CDR3 has 16 amino acids. Deletions cut 0 bases from V and 3 bases from J, with 17 bases between. The CDR3 nucleotides are TGCAGTGCTAGAGATTCCCTCGGGTGGAGAGACACTGAAGCTTTCTTT. Amino acids: CSARDSLGWRDTEAFF.

This clonotype was detected ten times or more. The chain joins TRBV12-3 or TRBV12-4 to TRBJ2-5; D possibly corresponds to TRBD2 (6 bases). This CDR3 has 13 amino acids. Trimming stripped 6 bases from V and 0 bases from J, with 8 bases between. CDR3 in amino acids: CASSRLDQETQYF. DNA for the CDR3: TGTGCCAGCAGCCGACTAGACCAAGAGACCCAGTACTTC.

CDR3 in DNA: TGTGCCCTCTCGGACGGGACAGGGAATCACGAGCAGTACTTC. This codes for CALSDGTGNHEQYF. The rearrangement links TRBV10-3 to TRBJ2-7, with TRBD1 matching over 9 bases. J was trimmed by 5 bases and V by 11 bases; bases with no gene match: 13. Germline lookup yields CDR1 ENHRY and CDR2 SYGVKD. CDR3 length: 14 residues.

This clonotype was found many times. The chain recombines TRBV12-3 or TRBV12-4 with TRBJ1-4; D remains ambiguous. The V gene lost 3 bases and the J gene lost 7 bases, with 9 bases spanning the gap. The CDR3 runs 13 residues. CDR3 DNA sequence: TGTGCCAGCAGTTTTAATGGCCGTGAAAAACTGTTTTTT. It yields the protein CASSFNGREKLFF.

This chain uses TRBV6-7 with TRBJ1-1; tentatively, D is TRBD1 (5 bases). TRBV6-7 is treated as an ORF (open reading frame) with a function not yet certain. This CDR3 contains 14 residues. V was clipped by 9 bases and J by 1 base, with 15 bases between them. CDR3: CARSTPGPNTEAFF. Here the CDR3 DNA reads TGTGCCAGGAGTACCCCGGGACCGAACACTGAAGCTTTCTTT.

On this clonotype itself: The CDR3 does not end in the conserved phenylalanine or tryptophan, so this is likely a read error. Because the CDR3's place on the DNA is in doubt, the DNA is left out and the CDR3 is given as listed by TCRdb. The chain links TRBV11-2 to TRBJ2-1; the table's TRBD2 call for D was not verified on the DNA. CDR1 is SGHAT and CDR2 is FQNNGV in the germline V gene. The CDR3 has 12 amino acids, counting both end residues. CDR3 in amino acids: CASSRGLAGKDI.

This chain links TRBV14 with TRBJ1-1; no reliable D call. The V end was cut by 5 bases, the J end by 5 bases, with 12 bases between. CDR1 and CDR2 from the germline V gene are SGHDN and FVKESK. The CDR3 covers 13 residues. Written as DNA, the CDR3 is TGTGCCAGCAGCTATCTTCAAAGGACTGAAGCTTTCTTT. Protein: CASSYLQRTEAFF.